The 4 T cell receptor beta chains below all came from one sample that was sequenced in a study of blood T cell repertoires in COVID-19 (TCRdb year 2020). The library was obtained by the immunoSEQ multiplex PCR assay. TCRdb provides this immuneACCESS table in a form limited to in-frame rearrangements. Some clones are lacking; in checked studies, under half of them reflect an unresolved V gene, and why the rest are absent is not known. The sample has about 370,000 clones on record, more than 80% of them singletons. Approximately 3% of the sample is in the top ten clones. The specimen was peripheral blood. Every receptor here comes from a woman aged 25 to 39 with COVID-19, enrolled during active disease.

J is TRBJ1-5 and V is TRBV6-2 or TRBV6-3; no clear D gene. Per the germline V gene, CDR1 is MNHEY and CDR2 is SVGEGT. Trimming took off 2 bases at V and 10 bases at J, with 18 bases between the two ends. The CDR3 has 15 amino acids. The CDR3 protein is CASSYGSGTVGPQHF. In DNA form, the CDR3 reads TGTGCCAGCAGTTACGGGTCGGGTACCGTGGGTCCCCAGCATTTT.

The chain recombines TRBV6-6 with TRBJ2-1, with 12 bases identical to TRBD2. The germline CDR1 and CDR2 sequences are MNHNY and SVGAGI (reference sequence). The CDR3 runs to 13 residues. V was pared by 7 bases and J by 10 bases, with 5 bases of the junction left unmatched. The CDR3 nucleotides are TGTGCCAGCAACGGACTAGCGGGGTGGGAGCAGTTCTTC. It yields the protein CASNGLAGWEQFF.

This sequence joins TRBV25-1 and TRBJ1-1; a possible D gene is TRBD1 (5 bases). The CDR3 runs 14 residues. Germline CDR1 is MGHDK and CDR2 is SYGVNS. Trimming pared 3 bases from V and 4 bases from J, leaving 12 bases between. CDR3 loop: CASSETVGVTEAFF. DNA of the CDR3: TGTGCCAGCAGTGAGACTGTAGGGGTCACTGAAGCTTTCTTT.

This clone appeared once. The rearrangement links TRBV27 to TRBJ2-2; 9 bases agree with TRBD1. The CDR3 is 16 residues long. With V trimmed by 6 bases and J by 3 bases, 8 bases remained unmatched. Germline CDR1 and CDR2: MNHEY and SMNVEV (reference sequence). The CDR3 region has the DNA TGTGCCAGCAGAACCCCGAGACAGGGGGACACCGGGGAGCTGTTTTTT. Protein product: CASRTPRQGDTGELFF.